This T cell receptor (beta chain) was sequenced during a study of blood T cell repertoires in COVID-19. Study in general: Italy, Spain and the United States were the sources of the convalescent and acute COVID-19 samples. T cells, B-cell-depleted T cells, or PBMCs supplied cDNA or gDNA.

In the authors' workflow: Amplification with reference gene primers provided the estimates of nucleated cell counts. The protocol was immunoSEQ multiplex PCR, while the TCRdb copy is restricted to in-frame clones and leaves out a portion. D and trimming come from the DNA, and the V and J calls and clone size come from that table. Of about 54,000 clones in the sample, over 75% are singletons; the top ten hold less than 4%. The source is a human donor in a cohort sampled during active COVID-19. Sequencing input: peripheral blood.

The CDR3 DNA reads as TGCGCCAGCAGCCTATCGGGACTAGCGGCACAAGAGACCCAGTACTTC. Its protein product is CASSLSGLAAQETQYF. The chain carries TRBV5-1 and TRBJ2-5; the match to TRBD2 covers 11 bases. The length of the CDR3 is 16 residues. Germline values: CDR1 SGHRS, CDR2 YFSETQ. V was pared by 4 bases and J by 2 bases, with 7 bases of the junction left unmatched.